This TCR beta chain was sequenced during a study of CD8+ T cells in alopecia areata. Study-wide results and limits: Lesional scalp, especially alopecia totalis/universalis, showed higher clonality than normal scalp.

Remarks on this clone: Its antigen is unknown.

Extracted RNA was reverse transcribed, and the resulting cDNA served as sequencing template. Only in-frame clones appear in the TCRdb table, and some are missing; sequencing was by immunoSEQ multiplex PCR. The sample yields 93,000 or so clones, around 50% seen once. Germline V CDR1 and CDR2: SEHNR, FQNEAQ (reference sequence). V lost 6 bases and J lost 1; bases outside the gene matches: 4. The CDR3 runs to 14 residues. This clonotype was sampled from a human donor in good health. The specimen sequenced was CD4+ T cells sorted from blood. V usage is TRBV7-9 and J usage is TRBJ1-1; 8 bases map to TRBD1. CDR3 bases: TGTGCCAGCAGTTTTACAGGGGGGAACACTGAAGCTTTCTTT. It specifies CASSFTGGNTEAFF.